This T cell receptor (beta chain) was sequenced in a study of shared clonotypes between healthy human individuals. Study-wide points: Clonotype sharing among donors was expected to depend on sequencing depth.

Worth noting for this clone: Its antigen remains unidentified.

Here immunoSEQ multiplex PCR was the method, and the copy in TCRdb shows in-frame clones only, minus some. The sample consists of about 520,000 clones, approximately 95% of them appearing once. This TCR came from a woman aged 25 to 39 in good health. What was sequenced was naive CD4+ T cells sorted from blood. Subset indicated: CD45RA+ positively selected.

CDR3 sequence reads: CAYEKGAAGNEQYF. Written as DNA, the CDR3 is TGTGCCTACGAGAAGGGGGCCGCTGGAAACGAGCAGTACTTC. This chain connects TRBV30 to TRBJ2-7; 7 bases align to TRBD1. The CDR3 loop spans 14 amino acids. Trimming removed 7 bases from V and 5 bases from J; junction bases left unmatched: 14. The germline CDR1 and CDR2 sequences are GTSNPN and SVGIG (reference sequence).